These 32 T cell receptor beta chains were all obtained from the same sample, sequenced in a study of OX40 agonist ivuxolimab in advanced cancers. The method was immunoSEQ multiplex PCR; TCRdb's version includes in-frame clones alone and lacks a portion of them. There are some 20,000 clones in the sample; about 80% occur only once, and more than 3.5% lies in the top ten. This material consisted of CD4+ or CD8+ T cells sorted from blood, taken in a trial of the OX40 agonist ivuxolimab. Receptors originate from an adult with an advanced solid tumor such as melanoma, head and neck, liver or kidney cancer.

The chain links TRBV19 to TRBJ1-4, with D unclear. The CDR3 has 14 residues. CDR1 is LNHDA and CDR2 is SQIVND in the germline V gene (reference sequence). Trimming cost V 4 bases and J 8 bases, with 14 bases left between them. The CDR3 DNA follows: TGTGCCAGTAGTACTCCCGGGGTACGGGAAAAACTGTTTTTT. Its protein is CASSTPGVREKLFF.

CDR3 region: CASSPQGRDEQFF. CDR3 DNA sequence: TGTGCCAGCTCACCACAGGGTAGGGATGAGCAGTTCTTC. The chain employs TRBV18 and TRBJ2-1; D is unresolved. From germline, CDR1 is KGHSH and CDR2 LQKENI. V shed 1 base and J shed 8 bases, with 9 bases lying between them. The CDR3 totals 13 residues.

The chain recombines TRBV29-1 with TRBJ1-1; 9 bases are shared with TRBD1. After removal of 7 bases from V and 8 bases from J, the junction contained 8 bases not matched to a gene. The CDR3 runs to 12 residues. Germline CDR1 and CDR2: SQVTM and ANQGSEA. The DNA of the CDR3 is TGCAGCGGAAGCGGACAGGGGATCGAAGCTTTCTTT. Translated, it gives CSGSGQGIEAFF.

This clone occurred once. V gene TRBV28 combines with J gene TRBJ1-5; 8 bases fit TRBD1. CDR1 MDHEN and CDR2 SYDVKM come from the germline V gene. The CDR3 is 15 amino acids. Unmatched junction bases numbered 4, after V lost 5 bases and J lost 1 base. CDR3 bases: TGTGCCAGCAGTCAAAACAGGGGGAGCAATCAGCCCCAGCATTTT. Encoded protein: CASSQNRGSNQPQHF.

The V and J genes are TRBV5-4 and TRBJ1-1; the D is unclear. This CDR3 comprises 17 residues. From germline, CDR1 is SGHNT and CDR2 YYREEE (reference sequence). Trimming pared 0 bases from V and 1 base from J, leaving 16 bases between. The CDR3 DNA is TGTGCCAGCAGCTTGGAAGGGATTGGGCGAGGGAACACTGAAGCTTTCTTT. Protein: CASSLEGIGRGNTEAFF.

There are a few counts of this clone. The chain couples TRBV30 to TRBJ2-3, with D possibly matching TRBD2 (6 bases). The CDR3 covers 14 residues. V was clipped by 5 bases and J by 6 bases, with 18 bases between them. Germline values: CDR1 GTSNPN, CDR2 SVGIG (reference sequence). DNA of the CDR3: TGTGCCTGGGATGGACTACCCAGGTTCGATACGCAGTATTTT. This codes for CAWDGLPRFDTQYF.

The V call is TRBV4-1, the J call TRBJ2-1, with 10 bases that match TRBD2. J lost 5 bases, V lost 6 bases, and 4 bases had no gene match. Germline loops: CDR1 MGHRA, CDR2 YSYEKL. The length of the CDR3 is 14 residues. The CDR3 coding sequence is TGCGCCAGCAGTCGGACTAGCGGTAACAATGAGCAGTTCTTC. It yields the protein CASSRTSGNNEQFF.

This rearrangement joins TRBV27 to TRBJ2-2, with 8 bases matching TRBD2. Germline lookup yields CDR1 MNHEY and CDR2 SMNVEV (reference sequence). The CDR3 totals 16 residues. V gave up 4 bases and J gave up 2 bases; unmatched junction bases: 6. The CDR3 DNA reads TGTGCCAGCAGTTATCGAGCGGGAGTAAACACCGGGGAGCTGTTTTTT. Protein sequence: CASSYRAGVNTGELFF.

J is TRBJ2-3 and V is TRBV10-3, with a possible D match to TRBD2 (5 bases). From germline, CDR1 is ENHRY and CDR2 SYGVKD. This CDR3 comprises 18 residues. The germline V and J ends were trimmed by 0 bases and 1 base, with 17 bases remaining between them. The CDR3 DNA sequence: TGTGCCATCAGTGAGTCCAGCGCCGGGCGGACTCGCACAGATACGCAGTATTTT. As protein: CAISESSAGRTRTDTQYF.

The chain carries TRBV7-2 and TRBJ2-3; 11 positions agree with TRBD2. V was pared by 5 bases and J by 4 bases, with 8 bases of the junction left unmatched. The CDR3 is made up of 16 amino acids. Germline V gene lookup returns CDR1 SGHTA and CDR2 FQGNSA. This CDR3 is CASSPIAGGASDTQYF. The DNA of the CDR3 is TGTGCCAGCAGCCCAATAGCGGGAGGGGCCTCAGATACGCAGTATTTT.

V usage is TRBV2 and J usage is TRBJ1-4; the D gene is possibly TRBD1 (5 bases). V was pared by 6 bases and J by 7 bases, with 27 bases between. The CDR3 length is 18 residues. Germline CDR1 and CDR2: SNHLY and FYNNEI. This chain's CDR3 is CASSHGVDFGADGEKLFF. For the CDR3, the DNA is TGTGCCAGCAGCCATGGGGTTGATTTCGGGGCGGATGGTGAAAAACTGTTTTTT. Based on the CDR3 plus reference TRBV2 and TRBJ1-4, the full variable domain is EPEVTQTPSHQVTQMGQEVILRCVPISNHLYFYWYRQILGQKVEFLVSFYNNEISEKSEIFDDQFSVERPDGSNFTLKIRSTKLEDSAMYFCASSHGVDFGADGEKLFFGSGTQLSVL.

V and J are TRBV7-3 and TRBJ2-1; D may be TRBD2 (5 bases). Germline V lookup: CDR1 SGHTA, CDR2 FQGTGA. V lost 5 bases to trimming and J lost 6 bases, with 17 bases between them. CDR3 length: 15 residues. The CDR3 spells CASSPTGGGRNEQFF. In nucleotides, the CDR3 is TGTGCCAGCAGCCCAACGGGTGGCGGGCGCAATGAGCAGTTCTTC.

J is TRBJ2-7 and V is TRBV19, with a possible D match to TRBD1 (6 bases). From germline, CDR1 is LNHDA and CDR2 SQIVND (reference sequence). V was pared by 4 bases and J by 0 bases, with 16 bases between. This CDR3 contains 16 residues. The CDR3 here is CASSSIGTRSSYEQYF. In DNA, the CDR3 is TGTGCCAGTAGTAGTATTGGGACACGCTCCTCCTACGAGCAGTACTTC.

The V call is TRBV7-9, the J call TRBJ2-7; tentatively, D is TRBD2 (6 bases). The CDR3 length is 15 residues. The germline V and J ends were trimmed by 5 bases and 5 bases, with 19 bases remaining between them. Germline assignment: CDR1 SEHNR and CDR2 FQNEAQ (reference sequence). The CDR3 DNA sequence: TGTGCCAGCAGCACTACCTCGGGACTCAACCACGAGCAGTACTTC. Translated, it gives CASSTTSGLNHEQYF. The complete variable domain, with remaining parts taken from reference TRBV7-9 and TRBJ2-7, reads DTGVSQNPRHKITKRGQNVTFRCDPISEHNRLYWYRQTLGQGPEFLTYFQNEAQLEKSRLLSDRFSAERPKGSFSTLEIQRTEQGDSAMYLCASSTTSGLNHEQYFGPGTRLTVT.

In nucleotides, the CDR3 is TGTGCCAGCAGTTTGGGGTCCCCAGTGGAGCAGTACTTC. It yields the protein CASSLGSPVEQYF. The V gene is TRBV28, the J gene TRBJ2-5; D unresolved. Trimming left V 3 bases short and J 11 bases short, with 16 bases between. Germline V gene sequence: CDR1 MDHEN, CDR2 SYDVKM. CDR3 length equals 13 residues. The whole variable domain, filled in from reference TRBV28 and TRBJ2-5, reads DVKVTQSSRYLVKRTGEKVFLECVQDMDHENMFWYRQDPGLGLRLIYFSYDVKMKEKGDIPEGYSVSREKKERFSLILESASTNQTSMYLCASSLGSPVEQYFGPGTRLLVL.

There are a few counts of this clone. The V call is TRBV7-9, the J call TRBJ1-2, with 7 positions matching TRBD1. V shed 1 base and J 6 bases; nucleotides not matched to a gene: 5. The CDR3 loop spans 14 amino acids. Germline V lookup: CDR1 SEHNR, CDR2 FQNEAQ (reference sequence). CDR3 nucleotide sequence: TGTGCCAGCAGCTTAGATGGGACAGTTGATGGCTACACCTTC. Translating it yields CASSLDGTVDGYTF.

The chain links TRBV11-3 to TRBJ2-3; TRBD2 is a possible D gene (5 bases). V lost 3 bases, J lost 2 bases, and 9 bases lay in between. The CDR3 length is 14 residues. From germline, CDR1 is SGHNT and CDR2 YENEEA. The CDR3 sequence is CASSLERTTDTQYF. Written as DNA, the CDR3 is TGTGCCAGCAGCTTGGAGCGGACCACAGATACGCAGTATTTT.

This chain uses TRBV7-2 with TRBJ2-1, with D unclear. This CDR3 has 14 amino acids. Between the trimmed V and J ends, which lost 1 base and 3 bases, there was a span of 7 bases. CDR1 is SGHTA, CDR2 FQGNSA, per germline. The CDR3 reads CASSLGSSYNEQFF. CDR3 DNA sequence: TGTGCCAGCAGCTTAGGGTCTAGCTACAATGAGCAGTTCTTC.

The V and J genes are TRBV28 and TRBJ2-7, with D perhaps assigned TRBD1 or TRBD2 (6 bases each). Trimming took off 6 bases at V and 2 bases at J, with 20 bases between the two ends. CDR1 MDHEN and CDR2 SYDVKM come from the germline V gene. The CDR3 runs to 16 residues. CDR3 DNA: TGTGCCAGCAGCCCGGAGGGTCCCCGGACAGCCTACGAGCAGTACTTC. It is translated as CASSPEGPRTAYEQYF.

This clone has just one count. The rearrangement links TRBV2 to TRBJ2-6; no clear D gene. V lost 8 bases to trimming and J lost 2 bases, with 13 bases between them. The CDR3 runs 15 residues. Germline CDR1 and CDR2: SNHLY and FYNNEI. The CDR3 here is CASRKGFAGANVLTF. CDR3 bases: TGTGCCAGCCGCAAAGGATTCGCTGGGGCCAACGTCCTGACTTTC.

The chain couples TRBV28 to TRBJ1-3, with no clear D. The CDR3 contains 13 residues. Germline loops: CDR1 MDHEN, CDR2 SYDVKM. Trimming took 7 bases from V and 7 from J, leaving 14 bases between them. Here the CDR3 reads CASNFGVANTIYF. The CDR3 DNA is TGTGCCAGCAATTTCGGGGTTGCGAACACCATATATTTT.

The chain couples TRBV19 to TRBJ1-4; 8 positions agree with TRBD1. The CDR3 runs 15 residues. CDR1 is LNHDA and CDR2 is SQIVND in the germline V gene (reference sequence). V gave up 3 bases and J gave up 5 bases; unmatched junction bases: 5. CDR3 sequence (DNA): TGTGCCAGTAGTATCGGGGGACAGGTGAATGAAAAACTGTTTTTT. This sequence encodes CASSIGGQVNEKLFF.

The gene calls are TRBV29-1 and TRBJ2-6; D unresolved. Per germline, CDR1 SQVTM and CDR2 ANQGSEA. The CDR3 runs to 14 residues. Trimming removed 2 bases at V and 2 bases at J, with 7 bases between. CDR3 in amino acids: CSVELPPGANVLTF. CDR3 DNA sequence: TGCAGCGTTGAACTCCCCCCTGGGGCCAACGTCCTGACTTTC.

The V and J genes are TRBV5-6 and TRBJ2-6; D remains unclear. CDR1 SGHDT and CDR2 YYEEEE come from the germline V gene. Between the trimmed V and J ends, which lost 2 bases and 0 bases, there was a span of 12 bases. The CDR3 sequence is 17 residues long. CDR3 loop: CASSLPRMRSGANVLTF. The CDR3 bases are TGTGCCAGCAGCTTACCTCGGATGCGCTCTGGGGCCAACGTCCTGACTTTC.

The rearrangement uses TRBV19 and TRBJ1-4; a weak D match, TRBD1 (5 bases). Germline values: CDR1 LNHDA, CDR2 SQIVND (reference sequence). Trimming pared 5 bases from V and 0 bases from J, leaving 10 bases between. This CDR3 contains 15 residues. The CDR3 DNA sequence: TGTGCCAGTAGTCTGACAGTTTCAACTAATGAAAAACTGTTTTTT. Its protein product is CASSLTVSTNEKLFF.

CDR3 sequence reads: CASSSPARGVETQYF. The CDR3 nucleotides are TGTGCCAGCAGCTCACCCGCCAGGGGTGTCGAGACCCAGTACTTC. V and J are TRBV7-8 and TRBJ2-5; D is possibly TRBD1 (6 bases). Looked up from germline, CDR1 is SGHVS and CDR2 is FQNEAQ. The CDR3 covers 15 residues. V lost 4 bases and J 5 bases, leaving 17 bases between the germline ends.

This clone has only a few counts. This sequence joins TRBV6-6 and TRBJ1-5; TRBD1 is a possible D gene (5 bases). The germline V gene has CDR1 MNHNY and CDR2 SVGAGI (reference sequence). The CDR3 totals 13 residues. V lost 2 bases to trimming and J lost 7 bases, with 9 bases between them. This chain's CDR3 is CASSYGGGQPQHF. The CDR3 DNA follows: TGTGCCAGCAGTTACGGGGGAGGCCAGCCCCAGCATTTT.

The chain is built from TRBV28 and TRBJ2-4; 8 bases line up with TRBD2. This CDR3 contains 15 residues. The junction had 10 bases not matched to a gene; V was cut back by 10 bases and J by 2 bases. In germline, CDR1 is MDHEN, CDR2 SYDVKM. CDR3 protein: CATLPGLDPKNIQYF. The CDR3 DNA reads TGTGCCACCTTACCGGGACTAGACCCCAAAAACATTCAGTACTTC.

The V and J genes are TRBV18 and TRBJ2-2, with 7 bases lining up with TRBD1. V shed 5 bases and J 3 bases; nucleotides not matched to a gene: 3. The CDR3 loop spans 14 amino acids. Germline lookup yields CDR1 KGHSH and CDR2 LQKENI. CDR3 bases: TGTGCCAGCTCAGAGACAGGGTACACCGGGGAGCTGTTTTTT. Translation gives CASSETGYTGELFF.

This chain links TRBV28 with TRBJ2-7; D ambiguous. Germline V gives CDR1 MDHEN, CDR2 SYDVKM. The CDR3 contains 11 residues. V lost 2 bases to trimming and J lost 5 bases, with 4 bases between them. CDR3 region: CASSLGDEQYF. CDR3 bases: TGTGCCAGCAGTTTAGGAGACGAGCAGTACTTC.

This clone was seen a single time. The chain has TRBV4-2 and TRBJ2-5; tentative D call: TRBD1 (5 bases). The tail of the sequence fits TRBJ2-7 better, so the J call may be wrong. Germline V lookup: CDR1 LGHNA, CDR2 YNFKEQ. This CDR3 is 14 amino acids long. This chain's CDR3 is CASSQASTDYEQYF. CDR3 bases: TGTGCCAGCAGCCAAGCGTCGACAGACTACGAGCAGTACTTC.

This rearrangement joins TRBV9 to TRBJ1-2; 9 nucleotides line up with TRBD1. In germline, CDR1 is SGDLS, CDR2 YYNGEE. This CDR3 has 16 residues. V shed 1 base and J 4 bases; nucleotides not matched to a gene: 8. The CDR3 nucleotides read TGTGCCAGCAGCGTACAAGGGGGACAGGGCCCCTATGGCTACACCTTC. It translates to CASSVQGGQGPYGYTF.